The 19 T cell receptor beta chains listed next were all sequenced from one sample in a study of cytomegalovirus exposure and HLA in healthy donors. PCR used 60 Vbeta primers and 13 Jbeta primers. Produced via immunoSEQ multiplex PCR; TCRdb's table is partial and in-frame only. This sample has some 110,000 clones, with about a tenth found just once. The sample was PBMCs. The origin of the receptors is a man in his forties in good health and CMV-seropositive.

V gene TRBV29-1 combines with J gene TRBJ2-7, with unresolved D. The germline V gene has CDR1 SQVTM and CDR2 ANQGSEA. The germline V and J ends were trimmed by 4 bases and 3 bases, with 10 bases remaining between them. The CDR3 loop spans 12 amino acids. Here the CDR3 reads CSVGDGDYEQYF. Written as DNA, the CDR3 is TGCAGCGTTGGTGACGGAGACTACGAGCAGTACTTC.

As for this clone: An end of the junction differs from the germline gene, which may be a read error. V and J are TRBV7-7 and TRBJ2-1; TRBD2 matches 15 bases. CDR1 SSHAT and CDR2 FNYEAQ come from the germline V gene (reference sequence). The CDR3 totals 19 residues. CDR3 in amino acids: CASSNSGTSGRIRYNEQFF. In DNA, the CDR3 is TGTGCTAGCAGCAACTCCGGGACTAGCGGGAGGATACGCTACAATGAGCAGTTCTTC. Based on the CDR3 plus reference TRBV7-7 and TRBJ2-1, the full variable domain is GAGVSQSPRYKVTKRGQDVTLRCDPISSHATLYWYQQALGQGPEFLTYFNYEAQPDKSGLPSDRFSAERPEGSISTLTIQRTEQRDSAMYRCASSNSGTSGRIRYNEQFFGPGTRLTVL.

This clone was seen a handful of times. The CDR3 spells CASSQTPGHPSGETQYF. DNA of the CDR3: TGTGCCAGCAGCCAAACCCCGGGACACCCCTCCGGAGAGACCCAGTACTTC. This chain joins TRBV7-9 and TRBJ2-5; weak D call: TRBD1 (6 bases). Trimming left V 5 bases short and J 4 bases short, with 23 bases between. The CDR3 has 17 amino acids. Germline V gives CDR1 SEHNR, CDR2 FQNEAQ (reference sequence).

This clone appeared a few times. CDR3 sequence: CASSAREGAPYEQYF. The CDR3 nucleotides read TGTGCCAGCAGCGCCCGGGAGGGGGCACCCTACGAGCAGTACTTC. The chain uses TRBV7-6 and TRBJ2-7; D perhaps matches TRBD2 (8 bases). This CDR3 is 15 amino acids long. Germline V gene data show CDR1 as SGHVS and CDR2 as FNYEAQ. Trimming left V 5 bases short and J 2 bases short, with 16 bases between.

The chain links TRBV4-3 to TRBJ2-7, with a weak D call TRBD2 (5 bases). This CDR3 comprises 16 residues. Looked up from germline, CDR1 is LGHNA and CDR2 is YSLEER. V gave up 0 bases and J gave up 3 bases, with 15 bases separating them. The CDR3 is CASSQDKVAYVYEQYF. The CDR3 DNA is TGCGCCAGCAGCCAAGATAAAGTAGCGTATGTCTACGAGCAGTACTTC.

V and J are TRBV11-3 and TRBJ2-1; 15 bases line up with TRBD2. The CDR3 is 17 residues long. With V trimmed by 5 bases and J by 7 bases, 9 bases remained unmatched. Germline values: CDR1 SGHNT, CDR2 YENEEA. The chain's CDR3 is CASSHRTSGRAWNEQFF. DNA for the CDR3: TGTGCCAGCAGCCACAGGACTAGCGGGAGGGCCTGGAATGAGCAGTTCTTC.

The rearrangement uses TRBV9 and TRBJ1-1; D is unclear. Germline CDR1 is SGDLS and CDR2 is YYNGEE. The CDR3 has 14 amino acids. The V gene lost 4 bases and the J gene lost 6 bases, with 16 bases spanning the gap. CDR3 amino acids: CASSSVPVTAEAFF. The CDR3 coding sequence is TGTGCCAGCAGCTCAGTTCCCGTTACCGCTGAAGCTTTCTTT.

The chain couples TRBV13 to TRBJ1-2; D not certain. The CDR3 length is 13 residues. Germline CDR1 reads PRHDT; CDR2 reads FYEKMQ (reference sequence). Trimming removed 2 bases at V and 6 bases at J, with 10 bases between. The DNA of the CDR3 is TGTGCCAGCAGCTTATCGGACTATGATGGCTACACCTTC. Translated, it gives CASSLSDYDGYTF. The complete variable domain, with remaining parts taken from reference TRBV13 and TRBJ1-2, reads AAGVIQSPRHLIKEKRETATLKCYPIPRHDTVYWYQQGPGQDPQFLISFYEKMQSDKGSIPDRFSAQQFSDYHSELNMSSLELGDSALYFCASSLSDYDGYTFGSGTRLTVV.

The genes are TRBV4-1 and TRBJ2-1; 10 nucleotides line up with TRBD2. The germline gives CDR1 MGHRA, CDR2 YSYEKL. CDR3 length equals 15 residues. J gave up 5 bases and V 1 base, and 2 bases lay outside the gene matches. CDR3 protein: CASSQVGLANNEQFF. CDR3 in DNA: TGCGCCAGCAGCCAAGTGGGACTAGCGAACAATGAGCAGTTCTTC.

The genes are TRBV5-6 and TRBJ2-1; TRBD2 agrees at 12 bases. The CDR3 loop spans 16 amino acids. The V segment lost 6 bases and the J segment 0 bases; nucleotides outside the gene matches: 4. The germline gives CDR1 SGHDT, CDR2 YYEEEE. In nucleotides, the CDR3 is TGTGCCAGCACCCTAGCGGGAGGGAGCTCCTACAATGAGCAGTTCTTC. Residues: CASTLAGGSSYNEQFF.

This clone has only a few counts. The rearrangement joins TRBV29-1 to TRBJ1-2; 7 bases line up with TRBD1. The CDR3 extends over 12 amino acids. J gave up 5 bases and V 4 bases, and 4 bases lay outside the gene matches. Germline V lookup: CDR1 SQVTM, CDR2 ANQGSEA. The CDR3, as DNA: TGCAGCGTTGGCGACAGGGTGTATGGCTACACCTTC. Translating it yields CSVGDRVYGYTF.

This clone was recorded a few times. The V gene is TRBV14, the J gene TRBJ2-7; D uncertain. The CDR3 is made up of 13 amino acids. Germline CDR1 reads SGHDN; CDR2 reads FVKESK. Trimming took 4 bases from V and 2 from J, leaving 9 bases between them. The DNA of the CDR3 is TGTGCCAGCAGCCCGGAGCTTACCTACGAGCAGTACTTC. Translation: CASSPELTYEQYF.

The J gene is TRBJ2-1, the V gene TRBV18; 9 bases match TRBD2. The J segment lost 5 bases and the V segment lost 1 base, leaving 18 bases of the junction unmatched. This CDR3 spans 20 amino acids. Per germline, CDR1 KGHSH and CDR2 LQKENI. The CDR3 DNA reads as TGTGCCAGCTCACCACGATCGGGGGGAGTTAGCGGGAGCGCGGACAATGAGCAGTTCTTC. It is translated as CASSPRSGGVSGSADNEQFF.

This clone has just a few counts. The CDR3 reads CASSQRGGTQYF. The CDR3 DNA reads TGTGCCAGCAGCCAACGGGGAGGAACGCAGTATTTT. The chain is built from TRBV27 and TRBJ2-3; perhaps TRBD2 as D (6 bases). The CDR3 extends over 12 amino acids. The V end lost 6 bases, the J end lost 9 bases, and 13 bases lay between the germline ends. Per germline, CDR1 MNHEY and CDR2 SMNVEV (reference sequence).

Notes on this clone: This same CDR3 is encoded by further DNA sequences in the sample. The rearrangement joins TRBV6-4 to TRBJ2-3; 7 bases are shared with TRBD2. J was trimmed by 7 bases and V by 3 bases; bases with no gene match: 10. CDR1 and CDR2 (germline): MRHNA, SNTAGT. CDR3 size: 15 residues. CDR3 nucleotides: TGTGCCAGCAGTGATCTGGCGGGAGTTGCATATACGCAGTATTTT. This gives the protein CASSDLAGVAYTQYF.

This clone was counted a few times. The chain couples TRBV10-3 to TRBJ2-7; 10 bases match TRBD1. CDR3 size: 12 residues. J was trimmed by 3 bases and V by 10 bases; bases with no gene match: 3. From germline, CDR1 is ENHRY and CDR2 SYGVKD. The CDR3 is CATGTGDYEQYF. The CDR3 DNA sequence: TGTGCCACCGGGACAGGGGACTACGAGCAGTACTTC.

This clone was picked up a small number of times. The CDR3 coding sequence is TGTGCCATCAGTCCGGACAGGAGCTCTGGGGCCAACGTCCTGACTTTC. This sequence encodes CAISPDRSSGANVLTF. J is TRBJ2-6 and V is TRBV10-3, with TRBD1 matching 7 bases. In germline, CDR1 is ENHRY, CDR2 SYGVKD. CDR3 length: 16 amino acids. The V gene end was trimmed by 5 bases and the J gene end by 0 bases; junction bases not matched to a gene: 4.

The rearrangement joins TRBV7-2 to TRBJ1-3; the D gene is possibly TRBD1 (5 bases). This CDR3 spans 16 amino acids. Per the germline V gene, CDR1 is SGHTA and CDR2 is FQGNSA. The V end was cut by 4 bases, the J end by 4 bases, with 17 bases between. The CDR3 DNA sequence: TGTGCCAGCAGCTCGAGGGACTCATGGGGGGGAAACACCATATATTTT. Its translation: CASSSRDSWGGNTIYF.

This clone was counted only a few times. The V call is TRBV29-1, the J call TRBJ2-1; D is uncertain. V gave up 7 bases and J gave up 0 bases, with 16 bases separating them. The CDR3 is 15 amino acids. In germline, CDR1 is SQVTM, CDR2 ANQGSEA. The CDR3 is CSAPDAVSSYNEQFF. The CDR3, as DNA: TGCAGCGCCCCCGATGCGGTGAGCTCCTACAATGAGCAGTTCTTC.